The 17 T cell receptor beta chains in this list originate from one sample, sequenced in a study of blood T cell repertoires in COVID-19. Assay: immunoSEQ multiplex PCR; the TCRdb copy retains only in-frame clones and omits some. The sample includes a few hundred thousand clones, 85% seen only once; the top ten take about 7%. Input material: PBMCs or T cells enriched from blood (not recorded which). All receptors come from a woman in her forties or fifties who had been exposed to COVID-19.

The chain couples TRBV5-4 to TRBJ1-2; D call uncertain. CDR3 length: 15 residues. Germline assignment: CDR1 SGHNT and CDR2 YYREEE (reference sequence). The V and J ends lost 0 bases and 3 bases respectively, with 12 bases between them. As DNA, the CDR3 is TGTGCCAGCAGCTTGGACAGCACGCAAGACTATGGCTACACCTTC. This codes for CASSLDSTQDYGYTF. The variable domain in full, with the rest retrieved from reference TRBV5-4 and TRBJ1-2, is ETGVTQSPTHLIKTRGQQVTLRCSSQSGHNTVSWYQQALGQGPQFIFQYYREEENGRGNFPPRFSGLQFPNYSSELNVNALELDDSALYLCASSLDSTQDYGYTFGSGTRLTVV.

The chain recombines TRBV19 with TRBJ1-1; D unclear. Germline CDR1 is LNHDA and CDR2 is SQIVND (reference sequence). CDR3 size: 11 residues. V was shortened by 7 bases and J by 4 bases, with 7 bases between the two germline ends. CDR3 sequence (DNA): TGTGCCAGTAAGGGAGGCACTGAAGCTTTCTTT. Protein sequence: CASKGGTEAFF.

The rearrangement links TRBV12-3 or TRBV12-4 to TRBJ1-1, with D possibly TRBD1 on 5 matching bases. Trimming shortened V by 1 base and J by 5 bases, and 8 bases separated the two germline ends. The CDR3 runs to 13 residues. CDR3 loop: CASSLEGRTEAFF. DNA of the CDR3: TGTGCCAGCAGTTTAGAGGGGAGGACTGAAGCTTTCTTT.

As for this clone: The sample contains more than one DNA sequence encoding this CDR3. The gene calls are TRBV18 and TRBJ2-3; 12 nucleotides agree with TRBD2. The germline gives CDR1 KGHSH, CDR2 LQKENI. The V gene end was trimmed by 4 bases and the J gene end by 5 bases; junction bases not matched to a gene: 4. The CDR3 sequence is 15 residues long. The CDR3 bases are TGTGCCAGCTCACAGACTAGCGGGGGTGGAGATACGCAGTATTTT. Translated: CASSQTSGGGDTQYF.

V is TRBV27 and J is TRBJ2-7; 12 positions agree with TRBD2. V trimming: 0 bases; J trimming: 6 bases; junction bases outside the gene matches: 15. The CDR3 loop spans 19 amino acids. CDR1 and CDR2 (germline): MNHEY, SMNVEV (reference sequence). The CDR3 DNA sequence: TGTGCCAGCAGTTTATCGATTGCTGCTAGCGGGGGGGTTTCGGGCGAGCAGTACTTC. Its protein product is CASSLSIAASGGVSGEQYF.

CDR3 DNA: TGTGCCAGCAGTGAGAAGGGGCGAGAAACTGAAGCTTTCTTT. Protein sequence: CASSEKGRETEAFF. The rearrangement joins TRBV28 to TRBJ1-1; D might be TRBD1 (5 bases). V was clipped by 5 bases and J by 5 bases, with 15 bases between them. Germline V gene lookup returns CDR1 MDHEN and CDR2 SYDVKM. This CDR3 has 14 residues.

The genes are TRBV24-1 and TRBJ2-1, with D maybe TRBD2 (6 bases). This CDR3 region has 14 residues. V shed 4 bases and J shed 10 bases, with 16 bases lying between them. Germline CDR1 reads KGHDR; CDR2 reads SFDVKD. DNA of the CDR3: TGTGCCACCAGTGAGGGAGGTGGTGTGAAAGAGCAGTTCTTC. Its protein is CATSEGGGVKEQFF.

The V gene is TRBV10-3, the J gene TRBJ1-5; 8 bases line up with TRBD1. V lost 2 bases, J lost 3 bases, and 3 bases stayed unmatched. In germline, CDR1 is ENHRY, CDR2 SYGVKD. CDR3 length equals 15 residues. The CDR3 region is CAISEEQGDNQPQHF. CDR3 sequence (DNA): TGTGCCATCAGTGAGGAACAGGGGGACAATCAGCCCCAGCATTTT.

This sequence joins TRBV6-5 and TRBJ1-5; D gene unclear. CDR3 size: 13 residues. Germline loops: CDR1 MNHEY, CDR2 SVGAGI. V lost 6 bases and J 3 bases, leaving 9 bases between the germline ends. CDR3 DNA: TGTGCCAGCAGGAACTTCAACAATCAGCCCCAGCATTTT. It translates to CASRNFNNQPQHF.

V gene TRBV5-1 combines with J gene TRBJ2-5; TRBD1 matches at 7 bases. Germline V gene lookup returns CDR1 SGHRS and CDR2 YFSETQ. The V segment lost 3 bases and the J segment 0 bases; nucleotides outside the gene matches: 8. The CDR3 covers 16 residues. Here the CDR3 DNA reads TGCGCCAGCAGCTCGACAGGGAATTTGTACCAAGAGACCCAGTACTTC. It codes for CASSSTGNLYQETQYF. The full variable domain, its missing parts supplied by reference TRBV5-1 and TRBJ2-5, is KAGVTQTPRYLIKTRGQQVTLSCSPISGHRSVSWYQQTPGQGLQFLFEYFSETQRNKGNFPGRFSGRQFSNSRSEMNVSTLELGDSALYLCASSSTGNLYQETQYFGPGTRLLVL.

This chain joins TRBV2 and TRBJ1-2; D is possibly TRBD1 (6 bases). The germline V gene has CDR1 SNHLY and CDR2 FYNNEI. This CDR3 has 14 amino acids. V shed 6 bases and J shed 6 bases, with 17 bases lying between them. CDR3 loop: CASRGRGALDGYTF. The CDR3 DNA is TGTGCCAGCAGGGGTCGGGGGGCGTTAGATGGCTACACCTTC.

The gene calls are TRBV4-1 and TRBJ1-2, with 9 bases that match TRBD1. J gave up 0 bases and V 2 bases, and 13 bases lay outside the gene matches. The CDR3 consists of 19 residues. Germline V gene data show CDR1 as MGHRA and CDR2 as YSYEKL. The CDR3 here is CASSQNAGDRVEANYGYTF. The DNA of the CDR3 is TGCGCCAGCAGCCAAAACGCGGGGGACAGGGTAGAGGCTAACTATGGCTACACCTTC.

This clone was seen a handful of times. The chain couples TRBV5-1 to TRBJ2-1, with D possibly matching TRBD2 (6 bases). The CDR3 contains 17 residues. The V gene's germline CDR1 is SGHRS and CDR2 YFSETQ. V lost 4 bases and J lost 2, with 19 bases in between. CDR3 coding DNA: TGCGCCAGCAGCCCCCAGACTAGTACGGCCCCCTACAATGAGCAGTTCTTC. It specifies CASSPQTSTAPYNEQFF.

This clone has a single count. V gene TRBV7-9 combines with J gene TRBJ2-7; TRBD2 might be the D (5 bases). Germline lookup yields CDR1 SEHNR and CDR2 FQNEAQ (reference sequence). Trimming took off 0 bases at V and 4 bases at J, with 10 bases between the two ends. This CDR3 has 14 residues. Here the CDR3 DNA reads TGTGCCAGCAGCTTAGCGGGCTCGGGATACGAGCAGTACTTC. Translating it yields CASSLAGSGYEQYF. The variable domain in full, with the rest retrieved from reference TRBV7-9 and TRBJ2-7, is DTGVSQNPRHKITKRGQNVTFRCDPISEHNRLYWYRQTLGQGPEFLTYFQNEAQLEKSRLLSDRFSAERPKGSFSTLEIQRTEQGDSAMYLCASSLAGSGYEQYFGPGTRLTVT.

V gene TRBV18 combines with J gene TRBJ1-5; no firm D call. V was pared by 3 bases and J by 4 bases, with 7 bases between. CDR1 is KGHSH, CDR2 LQKENI, per germline. CDR3 length equals 13 residues. CDR3 nucleotide sequence: TGTGCCAGCTCACCCTCCTTTAATCAGCCCCAGCATTTT. Translating it yields CASSPSFNQPQHF.

This sequence joins TRBV12-3 or TRBV12-4 and TRBJ2-3, with a possible D match to TRBD2 (6 bases). CDR3 length equals 13 residues. V lost 7 bases, J lost 4 bases, and 12 bases lay in between. The CDR3 loop is CASKTSFADTQYF. The CDR3 DNA sequence: TGTGCCAGCAAGACTAGTTTTGCAGATACGCAGTATTTT.

CDR3 protein: CASSLDVTPTDTQYF. For the CDR3, the DNA is TGTGCCAGCAGCCTGGACGTAACTCCCACAGATACGCAGTATTTT. This chain links TRBV5-5 with TRBJ2-3, with unresolved D. Germline CDR1 and CDR2: SGHKS and YYEKEE (reference sequence). The length of the CDR3 is 15 residues. V gave up 4 bases and J gave up 2 bases, with 14 bases separating them.